Included here is one T cell receptor (beta chain) sequence, with context. Sequencing used immunoSEQ multiplex PCR; TCRdb keeps in-frame clones, though not all of them. This sample has 180,000 or so clones; about 78% occur once, and the top ten carry roughly 9.4%. V dropped 3 bases and J dropped 5 bases, with 10 bases sitting between them. The V gene's germline CDR1 is MDHEN and CDR2 SYDVKM. The CDR3 is 13 amino acids. The data are from a study of blood T cell repertoires in COVID-19. Study details: The United States, Italy and Spain supplied acute and convalescent COVID-19 samples.

The sample was peripheral blood. V is TRBV28 and J is TRBJ2-5; TRBD2 might be the D (6 bases). This TCR derives from a woman aged 50 to 60 with active or convalescent COVID-19. The CDR3 reads CASSLGRMETQYF. The CDR3, as DNA: TGTGCCAGCAGTTTGGGGAGGATGGAGACCCAGTACTTC. Full variable domain (outside the CDR3, taken from reference TRBV28 and TRBJ2-5): DVKVTQSSRYLVKRTGEKVFLECVQDMDHENMFWYRQDPGLGLRLIYFSYDVKMKEKGDIPEGYSVSREKKERFSLILESASTNQTSMYLCASSLGRMETQYFGPGTRLLVL.